This T cell receptor beta chain was obtained from a study of T cell repertoires in cytomegalovirus infection. Study as a whole: Matching HLA type, along with CMV infection, was indicated by public TCR beta signatures. Study findings and constraints: HLA-C-restricted CMV-specific TCR beta clonotypes were dominant in the ex vivo response. Identification of carriers of CMV plus the relevant HLA was achieved through cumulative public TCR beta family frequency.

J lost 4 bases, V lost 5 bases, and 8 bases had no gene match. CDR3 size: 14 residues. CDR1 is MNHNS and CDR2 is SASEGT in the germline V gene. TCRdb passed the reads through MiXCR, listing each CDR3 protein once. The sample holds 600,000 to 800,000 distinct CDR3 sequences; 24% are singletons and the top ten take approximately 8%. This clonotype was detected ten times or more. Its cognate antigen is unknown. The sequenced sample consisted of CD8+ T cells from PBMCs. The clonotype was recovered from a human donor in good health (CMV status not recorded). Some clones in this sample may be carry-over from other donors' samples. The rearrangement uses TRBV6-1 and TRBJ2-7; the match to TRBD1 covers 7 bases. CDR3 coding DNA: TGTGCCAGCAGTAGCCCGGGCAGGGGGTACGAGCAGTACTTC. This translates into CASSSPGRGYEQYF.